These 10 T cell receptor beta chains came from one sample sequenced in a study of beta chain features in type 1 diabetes (dated by TCRdb to 2016 to 2019). The library came from the immunoSEQ multiplex PCR assay. The High Capacity cDNA Reverse Transcription Kit was used to reverse transcribe all of the isolated RNA, meaning that expressed TCRB transcripts were what got sequenced. Not all clones reach the TCRdb copy of this immuneACCESS table, which keeps in-frame sequences only. Checked studies attribute under half of the gap to unresolved V genes and leave the rest unexplained. The sample includes about 470,000 clones, with 30% observed a single time. The ten largest clones add up to almost 0.065% of the sample. What was sequenced was naive CD4+ T cells from blood. The cell subset or site tag for this specimen amounts to: true naive CD4+ T cells. The receptor set was obtained from a man aged 18-30 years in good health.

This sequence joins TRBV30 and TRBJ2-7; 8 nucleotides match TRBD2. V gave up 1 base and J gave up 0 bases; unmatched junction bases: 8. The CDR3 is made up of 16 amino acids. CDR1 GTSNPN and CDR2 SVGIG come from the germline V gene (reference sequence). Here the CDR3 DNA reads TGTGCCTGGAGTGAGCACCTAGCGGGCCTCTCCTACGAGCAGTACTTC. It encodes CAWSEHLAGLSYEQYF.

This clone was seen only a few times. CDR3 nucleotide sequence: TGCAGCTCCGGTGGGGGTCGCACAGATACGCAGTATTTT. This gives the protein CSSGGGRTDTQYF. The chain has TRBV29-1 and TRBJ2-3; TRBD1 or TRBD2 may be the D gene (5 bases each). There are 13 residues in the CDR3. The germline V gene encodes CDR1 SQVTM and CDR2 ANQGSEA. V was pared by 8 bases and J by 1 base, with 13 bases between.

In this sample, this clone turned up a few times. This chain connects TRBV28 to TRBJ2-1, with D perhaps TRBD2 (5 bases). The CDR3 consists of 15 residues. Germline CDR1 MDHEN, CDR2 SYDVKM. V was shortened by 4 bases and J by 8 bases, with 18 bases between the two germline ends. The CDR3 region has the DNA TGTGCCAGCAGTTCCCCTATTAAAAAGAGGGATGAGCAGTTCTTC. Amino acid sequence: CASSSPIKKRDEQFF.

For this clone: Other DNA sequences in this specimen translate into the identical CDR3. V is TRBV30 and J is TRBJ1-1, with D unresolved. The CDR3 runs 13 residues. Germline V CDR1 and CDR2: GTSNPN, SVGIG (reference sequence). Trimming cost V 1 base and J 0 bases, with 6 bases left between them. CDR3 protein: CAWSGRLNTEAFF. The CDR3 DNA reads as TGTGCCTGGAGTGGACGGTTGAACACTGAAGCTTTCTTT.

V gene TRBV7-3 combines with J gene TRBJ2-1; 11 nucleotides agree with TRBD2. Germline V gene data show CDR1 as SGHTA and CDR2 as FQGTGA. With 3 bases clipped from V and 5 bases from J, the junction kept 6 bases outside the gene matches. The CDR3 loop spans 16 amino acids. The DNA of the CDR3 is TGTGCCAGCAGCTTCACCGGGACTAGCGGAAACAATGAGCAGTTCTTC. Amino acids: CASSFTGTSGNNEQFF.

The chain carries TRBV6-1 and TRBJ2-7, with 10 positions matching TRBD2. Unmatched junction bases numbered 6, after V lost 5 bases and J lost 2 bases. Germline V CDR1 and CDR2: MNHNS, SASEGT. The CDR3 extends over 15 amino acids. The CDR3 protein is CASSWLAGATYEQYF. Written as DNA, the CDR3 is TGTGCCAGCAGTTGGCTAGCGGGAGCGACCTACGAGCAGTACTTC.

The gene calls are TRBV20-1 and TRBJ1-4; TRBD1 aligns across 7 bases. From germline, CDR1 is DFQATT and CDR2 SNEGSKA (reference sequence). The V gene end was trimmed by 6 bases and the J gene end by 8 bases; junction bases not matched to a gene: 3. CDR3 length equals 11 residues. The CDR3: CSATGPEKLFF. The CDR3 bases are TGCAGTGCGACAGGGCCCGAAAAACTGTTTTTT.

This clone was found a few times. The genes are TRBV25-1 and TRBJ2-7; 8 bases are a match to TRBD1. Germline lookup yields CDR1 MGHDK and CDR2 SYGVNS. The junction had 3 bases not matched to a gene; V was cut back by 10 bases and J by 7 bases. The CDR3 runs to 10 residues. CDR3 sequence (DNA): TGTGCCACCGGACAGGGAGAGCAGTACTTC. Its translation: CATGQGEQYF.

The count of this clone is one. This chain uses TRBV5-1 with TRBJ2-5; D possibly matches TRBD1 or TRBD2 (5 bases each). Looked up from germline, CDR1 is SGHRS and CDR2 is YFSETQ. Trimming stripped 0 bases from V and 3 bases from J, with 15 bases between. The CDR3 has 16 amino acids. This chain's CDR3 is CASSLATGRIEETQYF. The CDR3 DNA is TGCGCCAGCAGCTTGGCCACGGGACGGATCGAAGAGACCCAGTACTTC.

This clone has a single count. This chain joins TRBV7-9 and TRBJ2-3, with a possible D match to TRBD2 (6 bases). The germline gives CDR1 SEHNR, CDR2 FQNEAQ (reference sequence). CDR3 length: 17 residues. The V and J ends lost 5 bases and 4 bases respectively, with 22 bases between them. CDR3 nucleotide sequence: TGTGCCAGCAGCGCCCCGGGGACTTTCCAATGGGCAGATACGCAGTATTTT. Translated, it gives CASSAPGTFQWADTQYF.